This T cell receptor beta chain was sequenced in a study of T cells after yellow fever vaccination. The CDR3 extends over 15 amino acids. Trimming stripped 5 bases from V and 1 base from J, with 15 bases between. Per germline, CDR1 SGHRS and CDR2 YFSETQ. TCRdb redid the calling of the 5' RACE reads with MiXCR, one entry per CDR3 protein. The profile shows about 330,000 distinct CDR3 sequences, 6.8% of them singletons. The source was PBMCs, collected more than 35 days after the first yellow fever vaccination. The TCR was taken from a man aged 18 to 35 who received the YFV17D yellow fever vaccine. The V gene is TRBV5-1, the J gene TRBJ1-1, with TRBD1 as a possible D gene (6 bases). The chain's CDR3 is CASRLMTGTNTEAFF. The CDR3 DNA is TGCGCCAGCAGACTAATGACAGGAACGAACACTGAAGCTTTCTTT.